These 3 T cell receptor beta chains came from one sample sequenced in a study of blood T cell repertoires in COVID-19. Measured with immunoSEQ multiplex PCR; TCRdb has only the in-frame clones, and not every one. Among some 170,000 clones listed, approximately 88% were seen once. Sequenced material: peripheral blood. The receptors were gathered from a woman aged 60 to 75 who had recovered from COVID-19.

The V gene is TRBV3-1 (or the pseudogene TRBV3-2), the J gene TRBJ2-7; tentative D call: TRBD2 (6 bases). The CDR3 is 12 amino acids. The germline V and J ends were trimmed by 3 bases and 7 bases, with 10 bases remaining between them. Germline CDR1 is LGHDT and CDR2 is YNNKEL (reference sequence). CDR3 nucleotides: TGTGCCAGCAGCCAGATGGCGGGGGAGCAGTACTTC. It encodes CASSQMAGEQYF.

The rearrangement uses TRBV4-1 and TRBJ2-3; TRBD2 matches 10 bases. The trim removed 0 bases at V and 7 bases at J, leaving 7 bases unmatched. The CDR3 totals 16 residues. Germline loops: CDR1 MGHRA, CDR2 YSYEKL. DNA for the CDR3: TGCGCCAGCAGCCAAGATGAGCGGGGGGGTTGGAATACGCAGTATTTT. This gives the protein CASSQDERGGWNTQYF.

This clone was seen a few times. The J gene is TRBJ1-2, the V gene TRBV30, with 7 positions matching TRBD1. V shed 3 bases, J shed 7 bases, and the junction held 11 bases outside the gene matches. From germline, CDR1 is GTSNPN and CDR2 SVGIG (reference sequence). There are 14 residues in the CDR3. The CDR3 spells CAWRMGRGRFGYTF. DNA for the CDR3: TGTGCCTGGAGGATGGGTAGGGGGCGTTTTGGCTACACCTTC.